Listed here are 21 T cell receptor beta chains from one sample, sequenced in a study of beta chain features in type 1 diabetes. Reverse transcription of all isolated RNA meant that expressed TCRB transcripts were sequenced. The table came from immunoSEQ multiplex PCR; TCRdb's copy has only in-frame clones and leaves some out. The sample carries 400,000 to 550,000 clones, about an eighth recorded once. The sample taken for sequencing was naive CD4+ T cells from blood. These receptors originate from a woman aged 18-29 years in good health.

This clone appeared a few times. The V gene is TRBV29-1, the J gene TRBJ2-3, with D maybe TRBD1 (6 bases). Germline CDR1 SQVTM, CDR2 ANQGSEA. Trimming removed 5 bases at V and 2 bases at J, with 14 bases between. This CDR3 is 14 amino acids long. CDR3 protein: CSVRPTGFTDTQYF. The CDR3 DNA sequence: TGCAGCGTTCGGCCTACAGGGTTCACAGATACGCAGTATTTT.

As DNA, the CDR3 is TGTGCCAGCAGTCCCATGGACAGGGGGAGGGATGAGCAGTTCTTC. Amino acid sequence: CASSPMDRGRDEQFF. The rearrangement links TRBV7-6 to TRBJ2-1; 10 positions agree with TRBD1. This CDR3 has 15 amino acids. Unmatched junction bases numbered 10, after V lost 6 bases and J lost 8 bases. Germline loops: CDR1 SGHVS, CDR2 FNYEAQ. Full variable domain (rest looked up from reference TRBV7-6 and TRBJ2-1): GAGVSQSPRYKVTKRGQDVALRCDPISGHVSLYWYRQALGQGPEFLTYFNYEAQQDKSGLPNDRFSAERPEGSISTLTIQRTEQRDSAMYRCASSPMDRGRDEQFFGPGTRLTVL.

This clone was counted a few times. CDR3 region: CASKPAGEGYGYTF. Written as DNA, the CDR3 is TGCGCCAGCAAACCGGCAGGGGAAGGCTATGGCTACACCTTC. The chain carries TRBV5-1 and TRBJ1-2; tentative D call: TRBD1 (6 bases). The CDR3 loop spans 14 amino acids. Germline V gene data show CDR1 as SGHRS and CDR2 as YFSETQ. Trimming stripped 6 bases from V and 4 bases from J, with 16 bases between.

This clone has just a few counts. V and J are TRBV7-2 and TRBJ2-3; 9 bases fit TRBD2. The CDR3 covers 15 residues. Germline V CDR1 and CDR2: SGHTA, FQGNSA. J was trimmed by 2 bases and V by 5 bases; bases with no gene match: 5. CDR3 nucleotide sequence: TGTGCCAGCAGCGCTCTAGCGGGGAACACAGATACGCAGTATTTT. Amino acid sequence: CASSALAGNTDTQYF.

This clone was counted between two and nine times. V gene TRBV7-2 combines with J gene TRBJ2-3; no reliable D call. The germline V gene has CDR1 SGHTA and CDR2 FQGNSA. The CDR3 extends over 15 amino acids. V was clipped by 10 bases and J by 2 bases, with 19 bases between them. CDR3 protein: CATSLMGGPTDTQYF. The CDR3 nucleotides are TGTGCCACTTCCTTGATGGGCGGCCCCACAGATACGCAGTATTTT.

V is TRBV7-2 and J is TRBJ2-3; D not certain. V was shortened by 1 base and J by 6 bases, with 11 bases between the two germline ends. This CDR3 comprises 14 residues. Germline V gives CDR1 SGHTA, CDR2 FQGNSA. CDR3 region: CASSLVIERDTQYF. In nucleotides, the CDR3 is TGTGCCAGCAGCTTAGTCATTGAAAGGGATACGCAGTATTTT.

The chain joins TRBV18 to TRBJ2-1; no clear D gene. Trimming removed 10 bases at V and 9 bases at J, with 16 bases between. The CDR3 length is 12 residues. Germline V CDR1 and CDR2: KGHSH, LQKENI. The CDR3 sequence: CATATVVGEQFF. In nucleotides, the CDR3 is TGTGCCACCGCTACGGTGGTAGGTGAGCAGTTCTTC.

CDR3 DNA: TGTGCCAGCAGCTTGGTTCACCAGGGGTTTGGGACTGAAGCTTTCTTT. Its protein is CASSLVHQGFGTEAFF. This sequence joins TRBV5-4 and TRBJ1-1; D is possibly TRBD1 (6 bases). CDR1 and CDR2 from the germline V gene are SGHNT and YYREEE (reference sequence). CDR3 length equals 16 residues. Trimming pared 0 bases from V and 5 bases from J, leaving 17 bases between.

This clone occurred a few times. This sequence joins TRBV19 and TRBJ2-3, with D perhaps TRBD2 (5 bases). This CDR3 spans 14 amino acids. The ends were cut back, 5 bases at V and 1 base at J, with 10 bases in the middle. Germline V gene data show CDR1 as LNHDA and CDR2 as SQIVND (reference sequence). CDR3 loop: CASSVREGTDTQYF. For the CDR3, the DNA is TGTGCCAGTAGTGTACGGGAAGGCACAGATACGCAGTATTTT.

This clone was recorded many times. The rearrangement uses TRBV9 and TRBJ2-1, with D possibly being TRBD2 (6 bases). Germline V gene data show CDR1 as SGDLS and CDR2 as YYNGEE. V was pared by 0 bases and J by 2 bases, with 9 bases between. The CDR3 is made up of 15 amino acids. This chain's CDR3 is CASSVVGRPYNEQFF. CDR3 DNA sequence: TGTGCCAGCAGCGTAGTTGGGAGGCCCTACAATGAGCAGTTCTTC.

The chain couples TRBV4-2 to TRBJ2-7; D is unclear. CDR1 and CDR2 from the germline V gene are LGHNA and YNFKEQ. Deletions cut 0 bases from V and 0 bases from J, with 9 bases between. The CDR3 totals 15 residues. The DNA of the CDR3 is TGTGCCAGCAGCCAAGACCCGGCCAGCTCCTACGAGCAGTACTTC. Its protein product is CASSQDPASSYEQYF.

This clone was counted only a few times. The chain recombines TRBV11-3 with TRBJ2-5; D gene ambiguous. The CDR3 spans 14 residues. Trimming cost V 5 bases and J 5 bases, with 15 bases left between them. Germline CDR1 and CDR2: SGHNT and YENEEA. CDR3 in amino acids: CASSEIPSVETQYF. CDR3 sequence (DNA): TGTGCCAGCAGCGAGATCCCGAGTGTGGAGACCCAGTACTTC.

This clone came up a few times. This chain joins TRBV30 and TRBJ1-1; D is undetermined. Germline CDR1 GTSNPN, CDR2 SVGIG (reference sequence). The CDR3 length is 12 residues. Between the trimmed V and J ends, which lost 4 bases and 1 base, there was a span of 7 bases. Written as DNA, the CDR3 is TGTGCCTGGACTCCCGGGAACACTGAAGCTTTCTTT. It translates to CAWTPGNTEAFF.

This chain joins TRBV4-3 and TRBJ2-3; 7 nucleotides agree with TRBD2. The CDR3 loop spans 16 amino acids. In germline, CDR1 is LGHNA, CDR2 YSLEER. V was clipped by 0 bases and J by 8 bases; unmatched bases: 11. The CDR3 region has the DNA TGCGCCAGCAGCCAAGATCCGGGACGAGGCGGGGGTACGCAGTATTTT. Translation: CASSQDPGRGGGTQYF.

This clone was observed a few times. This chain uses TRBV7-9 with TRBJ2-5; 7 nucleotides match TRBD1. Trimming took 5 bases from V and 4 from J; bases not matched to a gene: 10. The CDR3 extends over 15 amino acids. Per germline, CDR1 SEHNR and CDR2 FQNEAQ (reference sequence). This chain's CDR3 is CASSIRQGLGETQYF. In nucleotides, the CDR3 is TGTGCCAGCAGCATCAGACAGGGTCTTGGAGAGACCCAGTACTTC.

This clone occurred a few times. The gene calls are TRBV2 and TRBJ1-2; D unresolved. V was pared by 3 bases and J by 8 bases, with 7 bases between. This CDR3 has 11 residues. Germline loops: CDR1 SNHLY, CDR2 FYNNEI. In DNA form, the CDR3 reads TGTGCCAGCAGTGACACGAACGGCTACACCTTC. Protein: CASSDTNGYTF.

The V and J genes are TRBV2 and TRBJ2-1; TRBD1 aligns across 7 bases. This CDR3 has 13 amino acids. The germline gives CDR1 SNHLY, CDR2 FYNNEI. The J segment lost 14 bases and the V segment lost 7 bases, leaving 14 bases of the junction unmatched. CDR3 sequence: CASTEGANRVEFF. The DNA of the CDR3 is TGTGCCAGCACCGAGGGGGCCAACAGGGTCGAGTTCTTC.

V is TRBV9 and J is TRBJ2-1; unclear D gene. V lost 0 bases and J 7 bases, leaving 11 bases between the germline ends. The CDR3 extends over 14 amino acids. In germline, CDR1 is SGDLS, CDR2 YYNGEE. The CDR3 spells CASSVDSYGNEQFF. The DNA of the CDR3 is TGTGCCAGCAGCGTAGACTCCTATGGGAATGAGCAGTTCTTC. The full variable domain, rest sourced from reference TRBV9 and TRBJ2-1, is DSGVTQTPKHLITATGQRVTLRCSPRSGDLSVYWYQQSLDQGLQFLIQYYNGEERAKGNILERFSAQQFPDLHSELNLSSLELGDSALYFCASSVDSYGNEQFFGPGTRLTVL.

The V gene is TRBV2, the J gene TRBJ1-4; D gene unclear. This CDR3 region has 15 residues. V shed 3 bases and J shed 8 bases, with 16 bases lying between them. Germline-derived CDR1 and CDR2 are SNHLY and FYNNEI. CDR3 protein: CASSDRGMRREKLFF. The DNA of the CDR3 is TGTGCCAGCAGTGACAGAGGGATGAGAAGAGAAAAACTGTTTTTT.

The chain couples TRBV7-2 to TRBJ1-4; TRBD1 is a possible D gene (5 bases). V lost 5 bases and J 6 bases, leaving 13 bases between the germline ends. The CDR3 consists of 14 residues. CDR1 and CDR2 (germline): SGHTA, FQGNSA. The CDR3 sequence: CASSRGAGDEKLFF. Written as DNA, the CDR3 is TGTGCCAGCAGCCGAGGTGCGGGGGATGAAAAACTGTTTTTT. The whole variable domain, remainder taken from reference TRBV7-2 and TRBJ1-4, is GAGVSQSPSNKVTEKGKDVELRCDPISGHTALYWYRQSLGQGLEFLIYFQGNSAPDKSGLPSDRFSAERTGGSVSTLTIQRTQQEDSAVYLCASSRGAGDEKLFFGSGTQLSVL.

This clone was counted between two and nine times. This chain connects TRBV19 to TRBJ2-7, with D possibly matching TRBD1 (6 bases). V dropped 6 bases and J dropped 2 bases, with 14 bases sitting between them. This CDR3 region has 14 residues. Germline-derived CDR1 and CDR2 are LNHDA and SQIVND (reference sequence). CDR3: CASSPDRLTYEQYF. Here the CDR3 DNA reads TGTGCCAGTAGCCCGGACAGATTAACCTACGAGCAGTACTTC.